Shown below are 11 T cell receptor beta chains from a single sample sequenced in a study of T cell clonality in common variable immunodeficiency (dated by TCRdb to 2013 to 2016). Library preparation was by the immunoSEQ multiplex PCR assay. In its TCRdb copy, this immuneACCESS table keeps in-frame sequences only and misses some clones. Where compared with another copy, unresolved V genes explain less than half of these, and the others have no known cause. In this sample the table shows tens of thousands of clones, and no singletons are among them. The top ten clones comprise about 6% of the sample. Sequences were obtained from peripheral blood mononuclear cells. These receptor sequences come from a person aged 18 to 70 in good health.

The table lists this clone with many counts. The read falls 3 residues short of the CDR3 end, and the missing part is taken from the germline J gene. The rearrangement uses TRBV19 and TRBJ2-1; D not certain. Trimming shortened V by 7 bases and J by 7 bases, and 8 bases separated the two germline ends. Germline lookup yields CDR1 LNHDA and CDR2 SQIVND (reference sequence). CDR3 length: 11 residues. This CDR3 is CASTETNEQFF. The part of the CDR3 DNA that was read is TGTGCCAGTACTGAAACTAATGAG.

This clone occurred many times. With the read ending 3 residues before the CDR3 end, the germline J gene is used to fill in that end. The V gene is TRBV20-1, the J gene TRBJ2-2, with TRBD1 matching over 8 bases. Germline CDR1 reads DFQATT; CDR2 reads SNEGSKA (reference sequence). This CDR3 region has 15 residues. After removal of 4 bases from V and 4 bases from J, the junction contained 8 bases not matched to a gene. Partial CDR3 DNA: TGCAGTGCTATCCCCGGGACAGGACGCACCGGGGAG. It translates to CSAIPGTGRTGE. In full, the CDR3 is CSAIPGTGRTGELFF.

On this clone: The read stops 3 residues short of the end of the CDR3; the missing end is completed from the germline J gene. The chain couples TRBV11-2 to TRBJ1-5, with unresolved D. This CDR3 is 13 amino acids long. The V gene's germline CDR1 is SGHAT and CDR2 FQNNGV. V gave up 1 base and J gave up 8 bases, with 9 bases separating them. The CDR3 sequence is CASSLGEGKPQHF. Partial CDR3 DNA: TGTGCCAGCAGCTTAGGTGAGGGTAAGCCC.

There are a few counts of this clone. Read data end 3 residues before the CDR3 end; the end is taken from the germline J gene. J is TRBJ2-7 and V is TRBV7-8; no firm D call. This CDR3 spans 15 amino acids. V gave up 0 bases and J gave up 2 bases, with 11 bases separating them. Germline CDR1 SGHVS, CDR2 FQNEAQ. This chain's CDR3 is CASSLAGQVTYEQYF. The covered CDR3 bases are TGTGCCAGCAGCTTAGCGGGTCAGGTGACCTACGAG.

In this sample, this clone turned up many times. With the read ending 3 residues before the CDR3 end, the germline J gene is used to fill in that end. The V call is TRBV5-1, the J call TRBJ2-1; 8 nucleotides align to TRBD1. The CDR3 contains 17 residues. CDR1 is SGHRS, CDR2 YFSETQ, per germline. V was pared by 4 bases and J by 2 bases, with 11 bases of the junction left unmatched. The CDR3 bases that were read are TGCGCCAGCAGCCCGACCGGCGGACAGGGCCCCTACAATGAG. It yields the protein CASSPTGGQGPYNE. The complete CDR3 sequence is CASSPTGGQGPYNEQFF.

This clone was seen at least ten times. The CDR3 end falls 3 residues outside the read, so it is completed with the germline J gene. This chain connects TRBV5-1 to TRBJ2-5; 9 bases fit TRBD1. The CDR3 has 15 residues. J lost 5 bases, V lost 1 base, and 6 bases had no gene match. Germline CDR1 and CDR2: SGHRS and YFSETQ. The sequenced CDR3 bases are TGCGCCAGCAGCTTGACAGGGGGCCTAATGGAGACC. Translated, it gives CASSLTGGLMET. The CDR3 in full is CASSLTGGLMETQYF.

This clone came up many times. The missing CDR3 end, 3 residues past where the read stops, is filled in from the germline J gene. The genes are TRBV10-3 and TRBJ1-2; 9 nucleotides agree with TRBD1. CDR1 and CDR2 (germline): ENHRY, SYGVKD. The CDR3 is 14 amino acids. CDR3 sequence: CAISPGQGRHEYTF. Partial CDR3 DNA: TGTGCCATCAGCCCGGGACAGGGTCGCCACGAG.

This clone was seen at least ten times. The read is 3 residues too short to cover the CDR3 end, so that end is filled in from the germline J gene. This chain links TRBV5-1 with TRBJ2-7; 7 bases are a match to TRBD1. V gave up 2 bases and J gave up 2 bases; unmatched junction bases: 1. CDR1 is SGHRS, CDR2 YFSETQ, per germline. The CDR3 spans 13 residues. The CDR3 loop reads CASSFDRAYEQYF. The sequenced part of the CDR3 DNA is TGCGCCAGCAGCTTCGACAGGGCCTACGAG.

This clone was recorded many times. The read stops 3 residues short of the end of the CDR3; the missing end is completed from the germline J gene. The J gene is TRBJ2-7, the V gene TRBV11-2; no clear D gene. CDR1 and CDR2 (germline): SGHAT, FQNNGV. The CDR3 consists of 11 residues. Trimming shortened V by 4 bases and J by 3 bases, and 4 bases separated the two germline ends. The CDR3 reads CASSSFYEQYF. CDR3 DNA, as far as it was read: TGTGCCAGCAGCTCGTTCTACGAG. Variable domain in full (rest from reference TRBV11-2 and TRBJ2-7): EAGVAQSPRYKIIEKRQSVAFWCNPISGHATLYWYQQILGQGPKLLIQFQNNGVVDDSQLPKDRFSAERLKGVDSTLKIQPAKLEDSAVYLCASSSFYEQYFGPGTRLTVT.

This clone showed up many times. The CDR3 goes on 3 residues after the read ends, and that part is filled in from the germline J gene. This chain uses TRBV6-2 or TRBV6-3 with TRBJ2-1; D possibly corresponds to TRBD2 (7 bases). Germline CDR1 MNHEY, CDR2 SVGEGT. The CDR3 runs 15 residues. V gave up 7 bases and J gave up 6 bases, with 19 bases separating them. CDR3 in amino acids: CASITRGGPGNEQFF. Incomplete CDR3 DNA: TGTGCCAGCATCACTAGGGGGGGGCCCGGCAATGAG.

The covered CDR3 bases are TGTGCCAGTAGTATAGATCAGCAGGGCCACACTGAA. Amino acids: CASSIDQQGHTE. Given in full, the CDR3 is CASSIDQQGHTEAFF. The chain uses TRBV19 and TRBJ1-1, with a weak D call TRBD1 (5 bases). Coverage ceases 3 residues before the CDR3 finishes, and the germline J gene fills in the end. V was pared by 0 bases and J by 3 bases, with 11 bases between. CDR3 length equals 15 residues. Germline CDR1 LNHDA, CDR2 SQIVND (reference sequence).